This T cell receptor (beta chain) was found in a study of technical replicates of blood from several donors (dated by TCRdb to about 2017). Remarks on this clone: The antigen it binds to is not known. Base quality data are lacking; no much larger clone is found one base away.

CDR3 length: 12 amino acids, cysteine to phenylalanine. Only CDR3 DNA is held: 36 bases, read in frame from base 1. V gives up 4 bases and J gives up 6 bases, and the segment between their germline ends measures 7 bases. For CDR1 and CDR2, the germline V gene lists SGDLS and YYNGEE. The library relied on the immunoSEQ multiplex PCR assay. Sourced from immuneACCESS, this table was stored by TCRdb with only in-frame sequences that have V and J called. A share of the clones is absent; for the studies checked, an unresolved V gene accounts for under half, and the remainder has no known explanation. Across this sample there are more than 65,000 clones, with just under 95% seen only once. The leading ten clones occupy around 0.38% of the sample.

This clonotype was obtained from a human donor in good health. The specimen sequenced was T cells isolated from PBMCs. This receptor chain uses TRBV9 and TRBJ2-2, with the D gene uncertain. The CDR3 amino acid sequence is: CASSPNAGELFF. The DNA is TGTGCCAGCAGCCCAAATGCCGGGGAGCTGTTTTTT.